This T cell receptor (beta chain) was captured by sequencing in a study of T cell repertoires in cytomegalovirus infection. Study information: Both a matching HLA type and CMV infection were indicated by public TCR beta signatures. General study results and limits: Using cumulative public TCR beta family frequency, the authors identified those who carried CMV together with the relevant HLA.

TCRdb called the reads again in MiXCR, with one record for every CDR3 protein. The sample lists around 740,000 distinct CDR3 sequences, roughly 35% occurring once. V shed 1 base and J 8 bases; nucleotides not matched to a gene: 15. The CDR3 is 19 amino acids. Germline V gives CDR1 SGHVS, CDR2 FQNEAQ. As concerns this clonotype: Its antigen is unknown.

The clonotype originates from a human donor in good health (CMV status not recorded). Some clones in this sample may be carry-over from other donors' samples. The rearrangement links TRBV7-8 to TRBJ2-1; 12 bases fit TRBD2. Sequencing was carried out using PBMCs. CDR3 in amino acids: CASSLVGRGRTSGNDEQFF. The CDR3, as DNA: TGTGCCAGCAGCTTAGTGGGCAGGGGAAGGACTAGCGGGAACGATGAGCAGTTCTTC. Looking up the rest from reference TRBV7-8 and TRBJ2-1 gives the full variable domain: GAGVSQSPRYKVAKRGQDVALRCDPISGHVSLFWYQQALGQGPEFLTYFQNEAQLDKSGLPSDRFFAERPEGSVSTLKIQRTQQEDSAVYLCASSLVGRGRTSGNDEQFFGPGTRLTVL.